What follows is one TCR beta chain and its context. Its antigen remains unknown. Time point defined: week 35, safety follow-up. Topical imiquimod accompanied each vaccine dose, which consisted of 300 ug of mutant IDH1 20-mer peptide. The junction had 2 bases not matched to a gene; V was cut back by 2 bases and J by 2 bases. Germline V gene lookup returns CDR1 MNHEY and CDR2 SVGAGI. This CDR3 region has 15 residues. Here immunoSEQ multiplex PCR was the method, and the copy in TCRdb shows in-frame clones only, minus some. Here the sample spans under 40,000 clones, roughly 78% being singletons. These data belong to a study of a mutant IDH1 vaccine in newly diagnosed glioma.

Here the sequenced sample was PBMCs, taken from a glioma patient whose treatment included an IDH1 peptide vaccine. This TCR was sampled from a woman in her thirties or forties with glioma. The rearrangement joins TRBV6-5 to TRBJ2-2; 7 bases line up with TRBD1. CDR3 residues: CASSYGTVNTGELFF. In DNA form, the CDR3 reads TGTGCCAGCAGTTACGGGACAGTTAACACCGGGGAGCTGTTTTTT.